One and the same sample provided the 26 T cell receptor beta chains below, sequenced in a study of CD8 T cells in Susac syndrome. cDNA came from about 0.5 to 1 ug RNA primed by random hexamers. TCRdb used MiXCR to reprocess the immunoSEQ multiplex PCR reads, holding one entry per CDR3 protein. Of about 200,000 distinct CDR3 sequences detected, more than 85% appear once; the ten largest clones hold 0.075% to 0.095%. Sequencing was performed on CD4+ T cells from PBMCs. Every receptor here comes from a human donor with Susac syndrome.

The chain is built from TRBV6-6 and TRBJ2-3, with D maybe TRBD2 (5 bases). Trimming removed 2 bases from V and 2 bases from J, with 11 bases in between. The CDR3 is 15 amino acids. Germline V gives CDR1 MNHNY, CDR2 SVGAGI (reference sequence). The CDR3 sequence is CASSYRLPHTDTQYF. CDR3 DNA sequence: TGTGCCAGCAGTTACCGACTACCCCACACAGATACGCAGTATTTT.

This clonotype came up once. This chain joins TRBV19 and TRBJ2-3, with D unclear. The V gene lost 4 bases and the J gene lost 2 bases, with 10 bases spanning the gap. The CDR3 has 14 amino acids. Germline assignment: CDR1 LNHDA and CDR2 SQIVND (reference sequence). CDR3: CASSRGSDTDTQYF. The CDR3 coding sequence is TGTGCCAGTAGTAGAGGCAGCGACACAGATACGCAGTATTTT.

The CDR3 coding sequence is TGCAGCGTCCATGGACGGATGAACACTGAAGCTTTCTTT. Translating it yields CSVHGRMNTEAFF. The gene calls are TRBV29-1 and TRBJ1-1; no clear D gene. The CDR3 spans 13 residues. Germline loops: CDR1 SQVTM, CDR2 ANQGSEA. Trimming removed 6 bases from V and 0 bases from J, with 11 bases in between.

Worth noting for this clonotype: The junction shows a germline mismatch at one end, possibly a read error. The chain links TRBV4-2 to TRBJ2-2, with a possible D match to TRBD2 (6 bases). In germline, CDR1 is LGHNA, CDR2 YNFKEQ. The CDR3 covers 16 residues. CDR3 in amino acids: CASGQGSGTNTGELFF. As DNA, the CDR3 is TGTGCCAGCGGCCAAGGGTCCGGGACTAACACCGGGGAGCTGTTTTTT.

This clonotype appeared a single time. The V gene is TRBV18, the J gene TRBJ1-5, with D hard to call. CDR3 size: 11 residues. V was clipped by 8 bases and J by 7 bases, with 9 bases between them. CDR1 and CDR2 from the germline V gene are KGHSH and LQKENI. The CDR3 here is CASTDDQPQHF. CDR3 nucleotides: TGTGCCAGCACAGACGACCAGCCCCAGCATTTT.

The CDR3 sequence: CAWNTGTAEKLFF. DNA of the CDR3: TGTGCCTGGAATACCGGGACAGCTGAAAAACTGTTTTTT. This chain connects TRBV30 to TRBJ1-4, with 7 bases aligning to TRBD1. CDR3 length equals 13 residues. Germline V gene lookup returns CDR1 GTSNPN and CDR2 SVGIG (reference sequence). Trimming took 4 bases from V and 7 from J; bases not matched to a gene: 6. The full variable domain, in which reference TRBV30 and TRBJ1-4 provide the parts outside the CDR3, is SQTIHQWPATLVQPVGSPLSLECTVEGTSNPNLYWYRQAAGRGLQLLFYSVGIGQISSEVPQNLSASRPQDRQFILSSKKLLLSDSGFYLCAWNTGTAEKLFFGSGTQLSVL.

V usage is TRBV5-4 and J usage is TRBJ1-2; tentative D call: TRBD1 (5 bases). The V end was cut by 4 bases, the J end by 2 bases, with 12 bases between. The V gene's germline CDR1 is SGHNT and CDR2 YYREEE (reference sequence). The CDR3 totals 14 residues. CDR3 sequence reads: CASSPGASNYGYTF. The CDR3 DNA sequence: TGTGCCAGCAGCCCTGGGGCATCGAACTATGGCTACACCTTC. Combining the CDR3 with reference TRBV5-4 and TRBJ1-2 gives the whole variable domain ETGVTQSPTHLIKTRGQQVTLRCSSQSGHNTVSWYQQALGQGPQFIFQYYREEENGRGNFPPRFSGLQFPNYSSELNVNALELDDSALYLCASSPGASNYGYTFGSGTRLTVV.

This chain connects TRBV2 to TRBJ1-4, with 9 bases fitting TRBD1. V lost 6 bases to trimming and J lost 8 bases; unmatched junction nucleotides: 7. The CDR3 totals 14 residues. Per the germline V gene, CDR1 is SNHLY and CDR2 is FYNNEI. The CDR3 DNA follows: TGTGCCAGCAGGCACAGGGGGCTTGGCGAAAAACTGTTTTTT. This encodes CASRHRGLGEKLFF. The full variable domain, completed using reference TRBV2 and TRBJ1-4, is EPEVTQTPSHQVTQMGQEVILRCVPISNHLYFYWYRQILGQKVEFLVSFYNNEISEKSEIFDDQFSVERPDGSNFTLKIRSTKLEDSAMYFCASRHRGLGEKLFFGSGTQLSVL.

This chain joins TRBV24-1 and TRBJ1-5; D not resolved. The V and J ends lost 4 bases and 13 bases respectively, with 13 bases between them. CDR1 is KGHDR and CDR2 is SFDVKD in the germline V gene. The length of the CDR3 is 12 residues. The CDR3, as DNA: TGTGCCACCAGTGACCCGACGACCCCACAGCATTTT. It encodes CATSDPTTPQHF.

The chain links TRBV2 to TRBJ2-7, with D perhaps matching TRBD1 or TRBD2 (6 bases each). The germline gives CDR1 SNHLY, CDR2 FYNNEI. The CDR3 totals 18 residues. V was clipped by 8 bases and J by 2 bases, with 28 bases between them. The DNA of the CDR3 is TGTGCCAGCCAAAGTATCTTTTGGGGGGCTTCGCAACCCTACGAGCAGTACTTC. It yields the protein CASQSIFWGASQPYEQYF. Filled out from reference TRBV2 and TRBJ2-7, the complete variable domain reads EPEVTQTPSHQVTQMGQEVILRCVPISNHLYFYWYRQILGQKVEFLVSFYNNEISEKSEIFDDQFSVERPDGSNFTLKIRSTKLEDSAMYFCASQSIFWGASQPYEQYFGPGTRLTVT.

This rearrangement joins TRBV6-5 to TRBJ1-1; TRBD1 matches 7 bases. The CDR3 runs to 12 residues. CDR1 MNHEY and CDR2 SVGAGI come from the germline V gene. Trimming removed 9 bases from V and 11 bases from J; junction bases left unmatched: 12. The CDR3 sequence: CASGPRGNPAFF. The DNA for the CDR3 is TGTGCCAGTGGGCCCAGGGGGAACCCGGCTTTCTTT.

This clonotype was detected only once. The gene calls are TRBV5-5 and TRBJ2-1; TRBD2 matches 7 bases. The CDR3 loop spans 16 amino acids. J was trimmed by 8 bases and V by 4 bases; bases with no gene match: 15. Looked up from germline, CDR1 is SGHKS and CDR2 is YYEKEE (reference sequence). The CDR3 DNA follows: TGTGCCAGCAGCCCGGAGACGGGAGGCCTAAATGATGAGCAGTTCTTC. It encodes CASSPETGGLNDEQFF.

J is TRBJ2-1 and V is TRBV10-3; D not certain. The CDR3 length is 15 residues. Trimming removed 5 bases from V and 0 bases from J, with 11 bases in between. Germline V gene data show CDR1 as ENHRY and CDR2 as SYGVKD. The CDR3 DNA is TGTGCCATCAGTTACGAGGTTTACTCCTACAATGAGCAGTTCTTC. Protein sequence: CAISYEVYSYNEQFF.

The chain recombines TRBV2 with TRBJ1-6; D unresolved. Trimming left V 7 bases short and J 11 bases short, with 15 bases between. There are 13 residues in the CDR3. CDR1 and CDR2 (germline): SNHLY, FYNNEI. The chain's CDR3 is CASISRPLTPLHF. DNA for the CDR3: TGTGCCAGCATTTCCCGACCCTTAACACCCCTCCACTTT. Combining the CDR3 with reference TRBV2 and TRBJ1-6 gives the whole variable domain EPEVTQTPSHQVTQMGQEVILRCVPISNHLYFYWYRQILGQKVEFLVSFYNNEISEKSEIFDDQFSVERPDGSNFTLKIRSTKLEDSAMYFCASISRPLTPLHFGNGTRLTVT.

The chain recombines TRBV20-1 with TRBJ2-5; D gene unclear. CDR3 length: 13 residues. Per germline, CDR1 DFQATT and CDR2 SNEGSKA (reference sequence). CDR3 sequence reads: CSEMMEAGETQYF. Here the CDR3 DNA reads TGCAGCGAAATGATGGAAGCCGGAGAGACCCAGTACTTC.

This rearrangement joins TRBV4-1 to TRBJ2-5; no definite D call. The germline V gene has CDR1 MGHRA and CDR2 YSYEKL. V was cut by 0 bases and J by 0 bases, with 11 bases left in between. This CDR3 comprises 16 residues. The CDR3 reads CASSQDPGLYQETQYF. CDR3 DNA sequence: TGCGCCAGCAGCCAAGATCCGGGCTTGTACCAAGAGACCCAGTACTTC.

The sample holds one count of this clonotype. CDR3: CASSEPSIYGYTF. The CDR3 DNA reads TGCGCCAGCAGTGAGCCGTCGATCTATGGCTACACCTTC. V usage is TRBV10-2 and J usage is TRBJ1-2; D unresolved. V was clipped by 2 bases and J by 4 bases, with 8 bases between them. This CDR3 is 13 amino acids long. The germline gives CDR1 WSHSY, CDR2 SAAADI.

The chain joins TRBV20-1 to TRBJ1-2; 8 nucleotides agree with TRBD1. Germline values: CDR1 DFQATT, CDR2 SNEGSKA (reference sequence). The CDR3 has 13 amino acids. The J segment lost 8 bases and the V segment lost 6 bases, leaving 11 bases of the junction unmatched. CDR3 protein: CSAMDRDSRGYTF. For the CDR3, the DNA is TGCAGTGCGATGGACAGGGACTCGAGAGGCTACACCTTC.

V usage is TRBV28 and J usage is TRBJ2-1, with TRBD2 matching 8 bases. The CDR3 has 17 residues. After removal of 6 bases from V and 0 bases from J, the junction contained 10 bases not matched to a gene. Germline values: CDR1 MDHEN, CDR2 SYDVKM. The CDR3 protein is CASSPAGGTSSYNEQFF. In nucleotides, the CDR3 is TGTGCCAGCAGCCCCGCAGGAGGGACTAGCTCCTACAATGAGCAGTTCTTC.

The rearrangement links TRBV5-4 to TRBJ2-5; D may be TRBD1 (6 bases). CDR1 and CDR2 (germline): SGHNT, YYREEE (reference sequence). The CDR3 is 17 residues long. The V gene lost 0 bases and the J gene lost 4 bases, with 19 bases spanning the gap. The CDR3: CASSLALFGGLGETQYF. The DNA of the CDR3 is TGTGCCAGCAGCTTGGCCCTATTTGGGGGCTTGGGAGAGACCCAGTACTTC.

The V gene is TRBV7-9, the J gene TRBJ1-4; 7 nucleotides align to TRBD1. The V and J ends lost 5 bases and 6 bases, in that order; junction bases with no gene match: 9. The germline V gene has CDR1 SEHNR and CDR2 FQNEAQ (reference sequence). This CDR3 is 15 amino acids long. The CDR3 bases are TGTGCCAGCAGCCCAGGCGACAGGGAAGATGAAAAACTGTTTTTT. This translates into CASSPGDREDEKLFF.

The V and J genes are TRBV29-1 and TRBJ2-5, with D possibly matching TRBD2 (6 bases). V was pared by 7 bases and J by 5 bases, with 11 bases between. CDR3 size: 11 residues. Germline V gene lookup returns CDR1 SQVTM and CDR2 ANQGSEA. CDR3 bases: TGCAGCGGGGTGGAGGGGGAGACCCAGTACTTC. This translates into CSGVEGETQYF.

In this sample, this clonotype turned up a few times. The V gene is TRBV3-1, the J gene TRBJ1-3; D is ambiguous. CDR3 length: 15 residues. V was clipped by 1 base and J by 0 bases, with 7 bases between them. CDR1 is LGHDT and CDR2 is YNNKEL in the germline V gene (reference sequence). The CDR3: CASSQGLISGNTIYF. The CDR3 coding sequence is TGTGCCAGCAGCCAAGGTCTAATCTCTGGAAACACCATATATTTT.

The chain links TRBV29-1 to TRBJ2-5; TRBD1 agrees at 8 bases. The J segment lost 5 bases and the V segment lost 6 bases, leaving 11 bases of the junction unmatched. Germline-derived CDR1 and CDR2 are SQVTM and ANQGSEA. The CDR3 spans 14 residues. CDR3 DNA: TGCAGCGTATCCGACAGGGGATTCTTGGAGACCCAGTACTTC. Translated, it gives CSVSDRGFLETQYF.

This chain links TRBV20-1 with TRBJ1-1, with 7 bases that match TRBD1. Germline values: CDR1 DFQATT, CDR2 SNEGSKA (reference sequence). CDR3 size: 14 residues. The V gene end was trimmed by 1 base and the J gene end by 1 base; junction bases not matched to a gene: 3. CDR3 region: CSARARQGNTEAFF. In nucleotides, the CDR3 is TGCAGTGCTAGAGCGAGACAGGGGAACACTGAAGCTTTCTTT.

This chain uses TRBV7-3 with TRBJ2-2; TRBD1 agrees at 9 bases. Trimming at V came to 5 bases and at J to 4 bases, leaving 5 bases not matched to a gene. Germline CDR1 is SGHTA and CDR2 is FQGTGA. This CDR3 is 15 amino acids long. The CDR3 here is CASSATTGGTGELFF. CDR3 nucleotide sequence: TGTGCCAGCAGCGCGACGACAGGGGGCACCGGGGAGCTGTTTTTT. Combining the CDR3 with reference TRBV7-3 and TRBJ2-2 gives the whole variable domain GAGVSQTPSNKVTEKGKYVELRCDPISGHTALYWYRQSLGQGPEFLIYFQGTGAADDSGLPNDRFFAVRPEGSVSTLKIQRTERGDSAVYLCASSATTGGTGELFFGEGSRLTVL.